The sequence of this TCR beta chain was determined in a study of T cell changes during pregnancy in multiple sclerosis. The ends were cut back, 2 bases at V and 1 base at J, with 9 bases in the middle. The germline V gene has CDR1 SGHDN and CDR2 FVKESK. The CDR3 loop spans 14 amino acids. Sequenced by immunoSEQ multiplex PCR; TCRdb stores in-frame clones only, minus some. This table holds tens of thousands of clones, 75% to 95% found once. The starting material was CD8+ T cells from peripheral blood mononuclear cells, obtained after pregnancy. The sequence derives from a female donor with multiple sclerosis, enrolled in a pregnancy study. The gene calls are TRBV14 and TRBJ2-7; D is possibly TRBD1 (5 bases). In DNA form, the CDR3 reads TGTGCCAGCAGCCAACGTCCAGGGTCCTACGAGCAGTACTTC. Encoded protein: CASSQRPGSYEQYF.